This T cell receptor beta chain was identified in a study of Ad26.COV2.S vaccination and SARS-CoV-2 variants. Study conclusions and caveats: Compared with placebo recipients, vaccine recipients had higher spike-specific TCR breadth.

Germline V gene data show CDR1 as SNHLY and CDR2 as FYNNEI. The CDR3 has 16 amino acids. V lost 6 bases to trimming and J lost 6 bases; unmatched junction nucleotides: 8. Sequencing used immunoSEQ multiplex PCR; TCRdb keeps in-frame clones, though not all of them. In the table there are 350,000 to 500,000 clones, 88% of which are singletons. Worth noting for this clone: What it binds is unknown.

Regarding treatment: around 19 received Ad26.COV2.S at low or high dose, single or two shots; five or six received placebo; per-sample allocation not given. All samples were drawn on day 63, counting from the first vaccine or placebo injection. This specimen consisted of peripheral blood, obtained in a trial of Ad26.COV2.S vaccine versus placebo. J is TRBJ2-1 and V is TRBV2; 13 nucleotides line up with TRBD2. The clonotype was recovered from a person between 18 and 60 years old who received the Ad26.COV2.S COVID-19 vaccine or a placebo. The CDR3 is CASRGFTSGGANEQFF. The CDR3 DNA reads TGTGCCAGCAGGGGTTTCACTAGCGGGGGGGCCAATGAGCAGTTCTTC.